A single sample gave rise to the 3 T cell receptor beta chains below, sequenced in a study of shared clonotypes between healthy human individuals. Clones were read by immunoSEQ multiplex PCR, and TCRdb kept only the in-frame ones, dropping some. The sample records approximately 1.9 million clones, 85% to 95% being singletons. CD45RO-negative cells were positively selected for CCR7, leaving out terminally differentiated effector memory CD45RA+ cells. Sample: naive CD8+ T cells from PBMCs. These receptors were obtained from a young man in good health. Some clones in this sample may be carry-over from other donors' samples.

The chain recombines TRBV5-1 with TRBJ2-7; 8 nucleotides match TRBD2. The CDR3 is 14 amino acids. J was trimmed by 4 bases and V by 4 bases; bases with no gene match: 7. Germline lookup yields CDR1 SGHRS and CDR2 YFSETQ. The CDR3 DNA is TGCGCCAGCAGCCCCGGGGGGGAGTGGTACGAGCAGTACTTC. This codes for CASSPGGEWYEQYF.

For this clone: Different DNA sequences within this sample yield the same CDR3. The CDR3 nucleotides read TGTGCCAGCAGTCTCGGACTATCCTACGAGCAGTACTTC. It codes for CASSLGLSYEQYF. V gene TRBV6-1 combines with J gene TRBJ2-7; a possible D gene is TRBD2 (6 bases). Looked up from germline, CDR1 is MNHNS and CDR2 is SASEGT. The CDR3 sequence is 13 residues long. Between the trimmed V and J ends, which lost 5 bases and 1 base, there was a span of 9 bases.

The gene calls are TRBV11-2 and TRBJ2-1; a weak D match, TRBD2 (6 bases). The CDR3 sequence is 17 residues long. From germline, CDR1 is SGHAT and CDR2 FQNNGV. V was pared by 1 base and J by 2 bases, with 15 bases between. CDR3 DNA: TGTGCCAGCAGCTTAGCCCTCCTCGGGAGTCCCTACAATGAGCAGTTCTTC. It codes for CASSLALLGSPYNEQFF.